The clone carrying this TCR beta chain was recorded at least ten times. The time point: longitudinal time-point 3. This entry is derived from a study of neurological immune-mediated disorders. There are 12 residues in the CDR3. V was cut by 1 base and J by 5 bases, with 6 bases left in between. Germline assignment: CDR1 SGHRS and CDR2 YFSETQ. MiXCR, run by TCRdb on the 5' RACE reads, gives a single entry per CDR3 protein. The sample has about 80,000 distinct CDR3 sequences, 4.3% seen once. The chain uses TRBV5-1 and TRBJ2-5; D not certain. Material: PBMCs. This TCR was sampled from an older woman with multiple sclerosis. DNA for the CDR3: TGCGCCAGCAGCTTGTACAGTGAGACCCAGTACTTC. Protein: CASSLYSETQYF.